This TCR beta chain was retrieved from a study of chemoradiotherapy in HPV16-positive cancers. The wider study: Two HPV16-positive patients' cells yielded candidate HPV-specific clones and common motifs.

Germline lookup yields CDR1 LNHDA and CDR2 SQIVND (reference sequence). The CDR3 consists of 15 residues. Trimming stripped 4 bases from V and 4 bases from J, with 13 bases between. Repeated repertoire sampling spanned the course of chemoradiotherapy. The protocol was immunoSEQ multiplex PCR, while the TCRdb copy is restricted to in-frame clones and leaves out a portion. The profile shows some 11,000 clones, less than 75% of them singletons. This receptor was obtained from a human donor with HPV-associated anogenital cancer. This chain links TRBV19 with TRBJ1-4, with D possibly matching TRBD1 (6 bases). Sampling took place from a patient who underwent chemoradiotherapy. In DNA, the CDR3 is TGTGCCAGTAGTAGTACAGGGTGGATTAATGAAAAACTGTTTTTT. It translates to CASSSTGWINEKLFF.